This T cell receptor (beta chain) was profiled in a study of shared clonotypes between healthy human individuals (dated by TCRdb to the early 2020s). About the study as a whole: A couple of women and a few men aged 18 to 49 years were included in the cohort. Each donor's leukapheresis produced roughly between roughly 0.9 and 9 billion PBMCs. Per donor, three plates each were used for CD4 naive and CD4 memory, two for CD8 naive, and one for CD8 memory. To estimate repertoire size and how much clonotypes are shared between individuals, the study performed deep sequencing of blood TCR repertoires from a few healthy adults. Libraries were prepared and TCR repertoires were sequenced by different laboratories using diverse techniques, in order to increase sequencing depth and limit assay-specific biases.

The germline V gene (reference sequence) gives CDR1 as GTSNPN and CDR2 as SVGIG. The CDR3 has 14 amino acids, counting the end cysteine and phenylalanine. Of the read, only the CDR3 DNA is kept; its 42 bases are in frame from base 1. V is pared back by 0 bases and J by 5 bases, with 10 bases lying between the germline termini. TCR CDR3 regions were amplified from genomic DNA by multiplex PCR using the deep immunoSEQ assay. Extracted genomic DNA from each cell subset was distributed evenly across all wells of several immunoSEQ 96-well plates, and each plate was treated as a replicate. For sorted subsets, approximately 200 ng of genomic DNA, equivalent to 25,000 to 35,000 T cell genomes, went into each replicate PCR. Purified libraries were quantified with a Qubit 3.0 fluorometer, sized on a Bioanalyzer 2100, and re-quantified with the KAPA Library Quantification kit. A separate single-read 150-cycle Illumina NextSeq 550 flow cell was used to sequence each immunoSEQ 96-well plate. The original methods were these. Because the immunoSEQ output held only junctional sequences and lacked quality scores, the filtering could not match the filtering applied to full-length reads. Sequences were annotated with PyIR, a Python wrapper for IgBLAST v1.9, using IMGT germline references to assign V/J genes and CDR3. Reads were removed for weak V/J assignments (E-value above 1e-6), missing CDR3, stop codons, out-of-frame junctions, or ambiguous translated residues. V3J clonotypes were defined by identical inferred V gene, J gene, and CDR3 amino acid sequence. Percentage overlap between repertoires was calculated by dividing the number of shared unique clonotypes by the size of the smaller repertoire. Three approaches were used to assess repertoire richness: RTK rarefaction, the Chao1 estimator, and Recon v2.1 estimates of unobserved clonotypes. OLGA was used to compute generation probabilities for all TCRbeta clonotypes that the gDNA method yielded from several donors. TCRdb holds this immuneACCESS table with in-frame rearrangements only. Some clones are missing; in checked studies, unresolved V genes explain under half, and the rest has no known cause. V, J and clone size are those of that table, while D and trimming were read from the DNA. This sample gives a few million clones in total; approximately 96% of them show up just once. Approximately 0.13% of the sample comes from the top ten.

Remarks on this clone: This receptor's antigen is unknown. It has no much larger one-base neighbor in the sample; base qualities were not kept.

Points the paper makes about the study in general: Because the study included a small number of donors, the genetic and exposure-history diversity represented was limited. Larger estimated clonotype richness was generally found for naive subsets than for memory subsets. Even with the large sequencing depth, rarefaction of the sorted-subset datasets indicated that sequencing was incomplete. When several donors were compared, the shared fraction of clonotypes was around 4.6% for naive CD4, roughly 3.3% for naive CD8, about 2.4% for memory CD4, and 0.35% to 0.4% for memory CD8. Clonotypes shared by all four sorted-subset donors showed higher generation probabilities than non-shared clonotypes. Pairwise subsampling indicated that sequencing depth was expected to affect the degree of clonotype sharing among donors. Sampling was restricted to blood, and TCR repertoires in tissue are likely to differ from TCR repertoires in blood.

The donors were healthy, HIV-negative adults who had no recently reported acute infections or vaccinations. Every donor was a Caucasian adult residing in Nashville, Tennessee, USA. Magnetic negative selection was used to enrich CD4+ T cells, after which naive cells were positively selected on CD45RA and the negative fraction became the memory subset. Blood was obtained by leukapheresis, after which PBMCs were separated by Ficoll-Histopaque density gradient centrifugation and cryopreserved in liquid nitrogen vapor phase. Purity and quantity of every magnetically sorted T cell population were checked by analytical flow cytometry. Each sorted fraction had its genomic DNA isolated and then quantified by UV absorbance on a Nanodrop 2000c.

The TCR was taken from a man younger than 30 in good health. Sequenced material: naive CD4+ T cells sorted from blood. Read against the paper, the sample's cell subset or site label means: CD45RA+ positively selected. The rearrangement combines TRBV30 with TRBJ1-4; the D gene cannot be resolved reliably. The CDR3: CAWSVKGWNEKLFF. The sequenced DNA is TGTGCCTGGAGTGTGAAGGGATGGAATGAAAAACTGTTTTTT.